This is a list of T cell receptor beta chains from one sample in a study of blood T cell repertoires in COVID-19. Clones were read by immunoSEQ multiplex PCR, and TCRdb kept only the in-frame ones, dropping some. The sample contains some 250,000 clones, approximately 80% of which appear only once. Sample: peripheral blood. The receptor set was obtained from a woman older than 75 with acute or convalescent COVID-19. Both conserved end residues are part of each CDR3. Each record gives: D gene, J gene, V gene, clone size, CDR3 protein, CDR3 DNA. The D gene is left open where the match is weak. Only some rows state a clone size, as once, few, many or a class for expanded clones.

D: TRBD2
J: TRBJ2-3
V: TRBV4-1
size: .
CDR3: CASSQDGSGVTYTDTQYF
DNA: TGCGCCAGCAGCCAAGATGGGAGCGGGGTAACCTACACAGATACGCAGTATTTT

D: .
J: TRBJ2-2
V: TRBV24-1
size: .
CDR3: CATSEAGITGELFF
DNA: TGTGCCACCAGCGAGGCAGGGATCACCGGGGAGCTGTTTTTT

D: .
J: TRBJ2-7
V: TRBV5-1
size: .
CDR3: CASSRGEPYEQYF
DNA: TGCGCCAGCAGCAGGGGCGAACCCTACGAGCAGTACTTC

D: .
J: TRBJ2-4
V: TRBV27
size: .
CDR3: CASRTTGKNIQYF
DNA: TGTGCCAGCAGAACCACAGGGAAAAACATTCAGTACTTC

D: TRBD1
J: TRBJ1-2
V: TRBV12-3/TRBV12-4
size: .
CDR3: CASRRTGNYGYTF
DNA: TGTGCCAGCAGAAGGACAGGGAACTATGGCTACACCTTC

D: .
J: TRBJ1-6
V: TRBV9
size: .
CDR3: CASSVDPGRDNSPLHF
DNA: TGTGCCAGCAGCGTAGATCCAGGGCGAGATAATTCACCCCTCCACTTT

D: .
J: TRBJ1-1
V: TRBV7-3
size: .
CDR3: CASSPTGGTTEAFF
DNA: TGTGCCAGCAGCCCGACGGGGGGGACCACTGAAGCTTTCTTT

D: TRBD1
J: TRBJ1-5
V: TRBV7-8
size: .
CDR3: CASSAAGGGLGNQPQHF
DNA: TGTGCCAGCAGCGCCGCAGGGGGCGGGTTAGGCAATCAGCCCCAGCATTTT

D: .
J: TRBJ1-6
V: TRBV6-1
size: .
CDR3: CASSENDRRVTNSPLHF
DNA: TGTGCCAGCAGTGAAAATGATAGGCGGGTGACAAATTCACCCCTCCACTTT

D: .
J: TRBJ1-2
V: TRBV2
size: .
CDR3: CASSLTHNYGYTF
DNA: TGTGCCAGCAGCCTCACTCATAACTATGGCTACACCTTC

D: .
J: TRBJ1-1
V: TRBV12-1
size: .
CDR3: CASRWTGCNAEAFF
DNA: TGTGCCAGCAGGTGGACGGGGTGTAACGCTGAAGCTTTCTTT

D: .
J: TRBJ2-5
V: TRBV5-6
size: .
CDR3: CASSSGLRETQYF
DNA: TGTGCCAGCAGCTCCGGACTAAGAGAGACCCAGTACTTC

D: .
J: TRBJ1-2
V: TRBV2
size: once
CDR3: CASSLYGYTF
DNA: TGTGCCAGCTCCCTCTATGGCTACACCTTC

D: TRBD2
J: TRBJ2-1
V: TRBV7-9
size: .
CDR3: CASSFLRASGEYNEQFF
DNA: TGTGCCAGCAGTTTCCTCCGGGCTAGCGGGGAGTACAATGAGCAGTTCTTC

D: TRBD2
J: TRBJ2-1
V: TRBV19
size: .
CDR3: CASSGRRSGAPKPYNEQFF
DNA: TGTGCCAGTAGTGGGCGGCGCAGCGGGGCCCCTAAACCCTACAATGAGCAGTTCTTC

D: TRBD2
J: TRBJ2-3
V: TRBV3-1/TRBV3-2
size: .
CDR3: CASSQDGGGRTDTQYF
DNA: TGTGCCAGCAGCCAAGACGGGGGGGGTCGCACAGATACGCAGTATTTT

D: .
J: TRBJ1-4
V: TRBV5-1
size: .
CDR3: CASSPDWNSNEKLFF
DNA: TGCGCCAGCAGCCCGGACTGGAACAGTAATGAAAAACTGTTTTTT

D: TRBD1
J: TRBJ1-6
V: TRBV2
size: .
CDR3: CASRSGTGVTPLHF
DNA: TGTGCCAGCCGCTCCGGGACAGGGGTGACACCCCTCCACTTT

D: .
J: TRBJ2-5
V: TRBV15
size: .
CDR3: CATSRDQGYETQYF
DNA: TGTGCCACCAGCAGAGATCAGGGTTACGAGACCCAGTACTTC

D: .
J: TRBJ1-6
V: TRBV18
size: once
CDR3: CASSPRGKDNSPLHF
DNA: TGTGCCAGCTCACCGCGGGGAAAGGATAATTCACCCCTCCACTTT

D: TRBD2
J: TRBJ2-2
V: TRBV7-3
size: .
CDR3: CASSLNAGGNTGELFF
DNA: TGTGCCAGCAGCTTAAATGCGGGGGGGAACACCGGGGAGCTGTTTTTT

D: .
J: TRBJ1-4
V: TRBV28
size: .
CDR3: CASSHIRGPNEKLFF
DNA: TGTGCCAGCAGTCACATTCGAGGGCCTAATGAAAAACTGTTTTTT

D: TRBD1
J: TRBJ1-5
V: TRBV19
size: few
CDR3: CASSMEDRGGGSNQPQHF
DNA: TGTGCCAGTAGTATGGAGGACAGGGGAGGGGGTAGCAATCAGCCCCAGCATTTT

D: .
J: TRBJ1-1
V: TRBV28
size: few
CDR3: CASSLYRAPEAFF
DNA: TGTGCCAGCAGTTTATACAGGGCCCCTGAAGCTTTCTTT

D: .
J: TRBJ2-7
V: TRBV18
size: .
CDR3: CASSPTPSSSYEQYF
DNA: TGTGCCAGCTCACCAACCCCCTCTAGCTCCTACGAGCAGTACTTC

D: .
J: TRBJ1-4
V: TRBV28
size: .
CDR3: CASKDSGRNEKLFF
DNA: TGTGCCAGCAAAGATTCAGGGCGAAATGAAAAACTGTTTTTT

D: .
J: TRBJ1-3
V: TRBV5-1
size: .
CDR3: CASRTQDSGNTIYF
DNA: TGCGCCAGCAGAACCCAGGATTCTGGAAACACCATATATTTT

D: .
J: TRBJ2-7
V: TRBV20-1
size: .
CDR3: CSASHLQGNPYEQYF
DNA: TGCAGTGCTAGTCACTTACAGGGTAATCCCTACGAGCAGTACTTC

D: .
J: TRBJ1-5
V: TRBV19
size: many
CDR3: CASSIQGHQPQHF
DNA: TGTGCCAGTAGTATCCAGGGCCATCAGCCCCAGCATTTT

D: TRBD2
J: TRBJ2-1
V: TRBV28
size: .
CDR3: CASSPSPTSGVKEQFF
DNA: TGTGCCAGCAGTCCCTCTCCCACTAGCGGGGTAAAGGAGCAGTTCTTC

D: TRBD1
J: TRBJ2-1
V: TRBV19
size: .
CDR3: CASRVPGQSFNEQFF
DNA: TGTGCCAGTAGGGTTCCGGGACAGTCCTTCAATGAGCAGTTCTTC

D: .
J: TRBJ1-6
V: TRBV21-1
size: few
CDR3: CASSNHRGLGSPLHF
DNA: TGTGCCAGCAGCAATCATCGGGGTTTGGGCTCACCCCTCCACTTT

D: TRBD1
J: TRBJ2-4
V: TRBV19
size: few
CDR3: CASSLRQGLAKNIQYF
DNA: TGTGCCAGTAGTCTCCGACAGGGGCTAGCCAAAAACATTCAGTACTTC

D: .
J: TRBJ2-3
V: TRBV9
size: .
CDR3: CASSVDFLSTDTQYF
DNA: TGTGCCAGCAGCGTAGATTTTCTGAGCACAGATACGCAGTATTTT

D: TRBD1
J: TRBJ1-4
V: TRBV23-1
size: .
CDR3: CASSLYLRDRGRLGEKLFF
DNA: TGCGCCAGCAGTCTTTATTTACGAGACAGGGGGCGCCTTGGTGAAAAACTGTTTTTT

D: .
J: TRBJ1-6
V: TRBV19
size: .
CDR3: CASTYKGLGNNSPLHF
DNA: TGTGCCAGTACCTATAAGGGGCTGGGTAATAATTCACCCCTCCACTTT

D: TRBD1
J: TRBJ1-1
V: TRBV28
size: .
CDR3: CASSRDRVRNTEAFF
DNA: TGTGCCAGCAGCAGGGACAGGGTCCGGAACACTGAAGCTTTCTTT

D: .
J: TRBJ1-2
V: TRBV5-1
size: few
CDR3: CASSSNSNYGYTF
DNA: TGCGCCAGCAGCTCCAACAGTAACTATGGCTACACCTTC

D: .
J: TRBJ1-2
V: TRBV3-1/TRBV3-2
size: .
CDR3: CASSQDKIGRGQPSPNYGYTF
DNA: TGTGCCAGCAGCCAAGATAAGATAGGCAGGGGACAACCTTCCCCTAACTATGGCTACACCTTC

D: .
J: TRBJ2-3
V: TRBV5-4
size: .
CDR3: CASSSRGAGTDTQYF
DNA: TGTGCCAGCAGCTCAAGAGGTGCAGGCACAGATACGCAGTATTTT

D: .
J: TRBJ2-2
V: TRBV4-1
size: few
CDR3: CASSQARGGGSANTGELFF
DNA: TGCGCCAGCAGCCAAGCGAGGGGGGGCGGCTCCGCGAACACCGGGGAGCTGTTTTTT

D: TRBD1
J: TRBJ1-2
V: TRBV28
size: .
CDR3: CASSAQGRSNYGYTF
DNA: TGTGCCAGCAGTGCACAGGGGCGGTCGAACTATGGCTACACCTTC

D: .
J: TRBJ1-1
V: TRBV7-9
size: once
CDR3: CASSRQVAEAFF
DNA: TGTGCCAGCAGCAGGCAGGTGGCTGAAGCTTTCTTT

D: .
J: TRBJ2-5
V: TRBV7-2
size: .
CDR3: CASSPGGNQETQYF
DNA: TGTGCCAGCAGCCCCGGGGGAAACCAAGAGACCCAGTACTTC

D: .
J: TRBJ2-7
V: TRBV6-1
size: few
CDR3: CASSEAGGGYEQYF
DNA: TGTGCCAGCAGTGAGGCCGGCGGTGGCTACGAGCAGTACTTC

D: .
J: TRBJ1-6
V: TRBV27
size: .
CDR3: CASSLNMRSPLHF
DNA: TGTGCCAGCAGTTTGAACATGAGGTCACCCCTCCACTTT